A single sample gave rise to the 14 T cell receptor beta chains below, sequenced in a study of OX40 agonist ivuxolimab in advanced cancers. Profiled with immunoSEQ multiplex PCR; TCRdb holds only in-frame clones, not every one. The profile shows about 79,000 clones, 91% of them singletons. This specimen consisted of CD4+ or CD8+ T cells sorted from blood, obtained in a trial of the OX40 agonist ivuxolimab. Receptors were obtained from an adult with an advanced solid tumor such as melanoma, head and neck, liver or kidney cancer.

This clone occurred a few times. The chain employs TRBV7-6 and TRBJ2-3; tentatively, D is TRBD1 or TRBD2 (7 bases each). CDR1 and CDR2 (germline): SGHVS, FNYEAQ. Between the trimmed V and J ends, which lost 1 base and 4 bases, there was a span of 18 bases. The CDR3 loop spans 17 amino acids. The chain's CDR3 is CASSLVRRQGGADTQYF. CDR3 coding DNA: TGTGCCAGCAGCTTAGTCAGAAGACAGGGAGGGGCAGATACGCAGTATTTT.

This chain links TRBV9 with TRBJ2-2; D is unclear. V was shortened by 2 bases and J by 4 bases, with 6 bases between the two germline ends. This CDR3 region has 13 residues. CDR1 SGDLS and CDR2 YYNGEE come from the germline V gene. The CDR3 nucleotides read TGTGCCAGCAGCGTTTTGGGCACCGGGGAGCTGTTTTTT. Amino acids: CASSVLGTGELFF.

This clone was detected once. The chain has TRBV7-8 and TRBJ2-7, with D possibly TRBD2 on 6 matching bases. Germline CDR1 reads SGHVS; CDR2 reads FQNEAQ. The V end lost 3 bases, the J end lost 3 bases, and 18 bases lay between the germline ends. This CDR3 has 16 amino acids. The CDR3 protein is CASSFEGWRGYYEQYF. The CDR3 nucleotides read TGTGCCAGCAGCTTTGAGGGTTGGAGGGGTTACTACGAGCAGTACTTC.

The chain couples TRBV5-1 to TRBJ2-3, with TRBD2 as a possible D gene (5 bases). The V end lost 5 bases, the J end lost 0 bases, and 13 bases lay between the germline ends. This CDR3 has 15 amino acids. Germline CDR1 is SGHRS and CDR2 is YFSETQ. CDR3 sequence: CASRERASSTDTQYF. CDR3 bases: TGCGCCAGCAGAGAGAGGGCTTCTAGCACAGATACGCAGTATTTT.

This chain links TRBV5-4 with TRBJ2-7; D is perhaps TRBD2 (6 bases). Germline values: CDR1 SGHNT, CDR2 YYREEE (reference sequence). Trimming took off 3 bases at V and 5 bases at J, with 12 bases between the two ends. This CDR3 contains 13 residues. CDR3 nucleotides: TGTGCCAGCAGCTCAACTTCGGGGGACGAGCAGTACTTC. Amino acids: CASSSTSGDEQYF.

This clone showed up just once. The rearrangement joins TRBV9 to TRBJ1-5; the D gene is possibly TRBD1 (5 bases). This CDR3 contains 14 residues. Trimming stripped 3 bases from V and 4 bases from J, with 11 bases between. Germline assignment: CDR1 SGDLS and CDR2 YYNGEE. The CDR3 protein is CASSEGPKNQPQHF. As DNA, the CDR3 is TGTGCCAGCAGCGAGGGACCGAAGAATCAGCCCCAGCATTTT.

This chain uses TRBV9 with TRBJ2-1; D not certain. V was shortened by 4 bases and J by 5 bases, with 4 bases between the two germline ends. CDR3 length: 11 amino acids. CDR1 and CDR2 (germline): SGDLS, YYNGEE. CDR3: CASSTHNEQFF. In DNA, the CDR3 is TGTGCCAGCAGCACCCACAATGAGCAGTTCTTC. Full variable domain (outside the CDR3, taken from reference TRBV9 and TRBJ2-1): DSGVTQTPKHLITATGQRVTLRCSPRSGDLSVYWYQQSLDQGLQFLIQYYNGEERAKGNILERFSAQQFPDLHSELNLSSLELGDSALYFCASSTHNEQFFGPGTRLTVL.

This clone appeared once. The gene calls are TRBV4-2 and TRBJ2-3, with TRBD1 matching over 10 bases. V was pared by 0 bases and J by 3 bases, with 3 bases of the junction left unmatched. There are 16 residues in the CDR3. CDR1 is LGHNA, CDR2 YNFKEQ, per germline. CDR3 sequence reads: CASSQEPGQGTDTQYF. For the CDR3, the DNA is TGTGCCAGCAGCCAAGAACCGGGACAGGGGACAGATACGCAGTATTTT.

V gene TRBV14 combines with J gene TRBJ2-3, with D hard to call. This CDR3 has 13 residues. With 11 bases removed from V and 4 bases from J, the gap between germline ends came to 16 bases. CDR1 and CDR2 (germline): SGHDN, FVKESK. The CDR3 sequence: CARSSMRSDTQYF. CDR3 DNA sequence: TGTGCCCGCTCTAGTATGAGATCAGATACGCAGTATTTT. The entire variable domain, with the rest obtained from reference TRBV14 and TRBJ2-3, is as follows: EAGVTQFPSHSVIEKGQTVTLRCDPISGHDNLYWYRRVMGKEIKFLLHFVKESKQDESGMPNNRFLAERTGGTYSTLKVQPAELEDSGVYFCARSSMRSDTQYFGPGTRLTVL.

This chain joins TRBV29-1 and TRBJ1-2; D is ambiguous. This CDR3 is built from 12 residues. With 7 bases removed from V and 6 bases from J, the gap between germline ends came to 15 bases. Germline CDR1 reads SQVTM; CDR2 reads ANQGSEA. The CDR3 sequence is CSALVGPNGYTF. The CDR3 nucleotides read TGCAGCGCCCTAGTCGGCCCCAATGGCTACACCTTC.

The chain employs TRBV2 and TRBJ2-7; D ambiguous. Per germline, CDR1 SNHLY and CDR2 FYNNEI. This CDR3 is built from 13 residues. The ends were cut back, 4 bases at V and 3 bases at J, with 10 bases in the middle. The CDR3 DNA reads TGTGCCAGCAGTGCCCGTCCCATCTACGAGCAGTACTTC. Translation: CASSARPIYEQYF.

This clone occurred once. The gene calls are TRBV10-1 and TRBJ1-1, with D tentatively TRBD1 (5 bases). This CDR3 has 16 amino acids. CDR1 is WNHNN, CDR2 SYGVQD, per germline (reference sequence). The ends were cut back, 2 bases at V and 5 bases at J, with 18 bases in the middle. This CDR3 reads CASSEHGRAVGTEAFF. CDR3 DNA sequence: TGCGCCAGCAGTGAGCATGGCAGGGCGGTGGGGACTGAAGCTTTCTTT.

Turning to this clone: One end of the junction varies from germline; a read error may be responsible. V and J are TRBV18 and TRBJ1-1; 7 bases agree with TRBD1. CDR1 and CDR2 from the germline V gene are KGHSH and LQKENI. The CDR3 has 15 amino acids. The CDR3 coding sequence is TGTGCCAGCTCACCACCCGCGACAGGGAACGCTGAAGCTTTCTTT. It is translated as CASSPPATGNAEAFF.

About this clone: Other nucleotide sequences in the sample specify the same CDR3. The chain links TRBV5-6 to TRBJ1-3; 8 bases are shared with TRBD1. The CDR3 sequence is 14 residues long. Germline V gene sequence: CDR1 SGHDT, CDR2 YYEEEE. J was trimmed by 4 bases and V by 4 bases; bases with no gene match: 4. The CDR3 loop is CASSPRGPGNTIYF. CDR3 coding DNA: TGTGCCAGCAGCCCCAGGGGGCCAGGAAACACCATATATTTT.